This T cell receptor beta chain is from a study of cytomegalovirus exposure and HLA in healthy donors. V gave up 4 bases and J gave up 7 bases; unmatched junction bases: 8. CDR1 and CDR2 (germline): MDHEN, SYDVKM. There are 14 residues in the CDR3. The PCR used 60 Vbeta and 13 Jbeta primers. Method: immunoSEQ multiplex PCR; TCRdb's copy keeps in-frame clones and lacks some. The sample shows about 140,000 clones, less than 80% of them seen only once. This clonotype originated in a man aged 35 to 55 in good health and CMV-seropositive. This chain connects TRBV28 to TRBJ1-2, with 8 bases aligning to TRBD1. The sample consisted of PBMCs. In DNA, the CDR3 is TGTGCCAGCAGTTCTCCGGGACAGGTAACTGGCTACACCTTC. Residues: CASSSPGQVTGYTF.